The 5 T cell receptor beta chains below all came from one sample that was sequenced in a study of blood T cell repertoires in COVID-19 (TCRdb year 2020). Libraries came from the immunoSEQ multiplex PCR assay. The table comes from immuneACCESS by way of TCRdb, which keeps in-frame sequences with V and J called. Part of the clones is missing from these tables; in studies checked, under half for an unresolved V gene and the rest for unknown reasons. This sample holds about 270,000 clones; around four fifths were observed only once. The top ten clones comprise around 4% of the sample. The sample consisted of peripheral blood. All receptors come from a woman between 45 and 60 years old with active or convalescent COVID-19.

The chain carries TRBV6-1 and TRBJ1-2; no definite D call. Looked up from germline, CDR1 is MNHNS and CDR2 is SASEGT. CDR3 length: 14 amino acids. Trimming removed 1 base at V and 4 bases at J, with 10 bases between. Here the CDR3 DNA reads TGTGCCAGCAGTGAAGAACGGGGTTTCTATGGCTACACCTTC. Amino acid sequence: CASSEERGFYGYTF.

The genes are TRBV5-5 and TRBJ1-6; 9 bases agree with TRBD1. Germline V gives CDR1 SGHKS, CDR2 YYEKEE (reference sequence). There are 14 residues in the CDR3. The junction had 7 bases not matched to a gene; V was cut back by 5 bases and J by 10 bases. The CDR3 bases are TGTGCCAGCAGTTCCGGGACAGGGCCCTCACCCCTCCACTTT. It specifies CASSSGTGPSPLHF.

This clone was detected only a few times. The CDR3 is CASSLKGVYNQPQHF. CDR3 in DNA: TGTGCCAGCAGTCTGAAGGGGGTATACAATCAGCCCCAGCATTTT. This chain connects TRBV7-2 to TRBJ1-5, with a tentative D call TRBD1 (6 bases). Per the germline V gene, CDR1 is SGHTA and CDR2 is FQGNSA. V lost 6 bases, J lost 3 bases, and 15 bases lay in between. The CDR3 runs to 15 residues.

The CDR3 sequence: CASSVDTNYGYTF. The CDR3 bases are TGTGCCAGCAGCGTAGACACAAACTATGGCTACACCTTC. The chain has TRBV9 and TRBJ1-2; D remains unclear. The CDR3 runs 13 residues. Trimming shortened V by 0 bases and J by 2 bases, and 5 bases separated the two germline ends. CDR1 is SGDLS, CDR2 YYNGEE, per germline.

This clone came up once. The chain recombines TRBV7-9 with TRBJ1-2; a weak D match, TRBD1 (6 bases). The V and J ends lost 5 bases and 9 bases respectively, with 10 bases between them. Germline CDR1 reads SEHNR; CDR2 reads FQNEAQ (reference sequence). CDR3 length: 11 residues. The CDR3 loop reads CASSVDRRYTF. DNA for the CDR3: TGTGCCAGCAGCGTAGACAGGCGCTACACCTTC.